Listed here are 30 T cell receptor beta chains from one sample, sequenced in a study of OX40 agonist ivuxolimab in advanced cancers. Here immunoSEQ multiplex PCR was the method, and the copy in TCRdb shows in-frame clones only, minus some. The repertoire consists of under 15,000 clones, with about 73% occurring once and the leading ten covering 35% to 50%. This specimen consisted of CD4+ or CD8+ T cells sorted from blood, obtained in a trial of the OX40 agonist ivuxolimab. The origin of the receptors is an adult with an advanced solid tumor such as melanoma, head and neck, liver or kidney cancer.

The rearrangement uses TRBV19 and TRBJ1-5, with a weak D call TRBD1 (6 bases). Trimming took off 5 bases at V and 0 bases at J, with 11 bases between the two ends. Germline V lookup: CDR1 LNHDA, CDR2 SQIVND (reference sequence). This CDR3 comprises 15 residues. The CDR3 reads CASSWGHLSNQPQHF. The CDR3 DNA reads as TGTGCCAGTAGTTGGGGACACCTTAGCAATCAGCCCCAGCATTTT.

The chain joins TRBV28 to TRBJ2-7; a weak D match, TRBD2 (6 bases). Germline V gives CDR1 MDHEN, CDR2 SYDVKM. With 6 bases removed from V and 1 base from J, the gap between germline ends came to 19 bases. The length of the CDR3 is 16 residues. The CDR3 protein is CASSPPLAPLSYEQYF. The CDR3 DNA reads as TGTGCCAGCAGCCCACCTCTAGCGCCTCTTTCCTACGAGCAGTACTTC.

CDR3 DNA: TGTGCCACCAAGTTGAGGGTTAGCGAAGACGAGCAGTACTTC. This gives the protein CATKLRVSEDEQYF. The rearrangement links TRBV6-1 to TRBJ2-7, with D perhaps TRBD2 (5 bases). Germline CDR1 is MNHNS and CDR2 is SASEGT. Between the trimmed V and J ends, which lost 10 bases and 5 bases, there was a span of 21 bases. The CDR3 totals 14 residues.

In nucleotides, the CDR3 is TGTGCCAGCAGCCCCTTACAGGGGTACTATGGCTACACCTTC. Protein product: CASSPLQGYYGYTF. The chain carries TRBV5-4 and TRBJ1-2; 7 bases line up with TRBD1. Per the germline V gene, CDR1 is SGHNT and CDR2 is YYREEE (reference sequence). The CDR3 runs 14 residues. J gave up 3 bases and V 4 bases, and 6 bases lay outside the gene matches.

The CDR3 protein is CASSPGTGTEKLFF. In DNA form, the CDR3 reads TGTGCCAGCAGCCCCGGGACAGGGACGGAAAAACTGTTTTTT. V and J are TRBV6-4 and TRBJ1-4, with TRBD1 matching 9 bases. The germline CDR1 and CDR2 sequences are MRHNA and SNTAGT. The CDR3 is 14 residues long. V shed 6 bases and J 8 bases; nucleotides not matched to a gene: 7.

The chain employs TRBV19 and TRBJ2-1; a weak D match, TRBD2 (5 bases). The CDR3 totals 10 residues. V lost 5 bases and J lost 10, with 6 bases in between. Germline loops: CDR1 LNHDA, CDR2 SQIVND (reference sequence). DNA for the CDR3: TGTGCCAGTAGTGGAGGAGAGCAGTTCTTC. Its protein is CASSGGEQFF.

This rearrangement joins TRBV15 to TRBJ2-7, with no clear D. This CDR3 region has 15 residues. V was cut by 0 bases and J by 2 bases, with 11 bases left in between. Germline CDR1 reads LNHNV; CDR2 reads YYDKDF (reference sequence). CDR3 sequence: CATSRDHSAAYEQYF. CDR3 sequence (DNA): TGTGCCACCAGCAGAGATCACAGCGCCGCCTACGAGCAGTACTTC. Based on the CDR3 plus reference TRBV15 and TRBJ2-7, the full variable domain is DAMVIQNPRYQVTQFGKPVTLSCSQTLNHNVMYWYQQKSSQAPKLLFHYYDKDFNNEADTPDNFQSRRPNTSFCFLDIRSPGLGDTAMYLCATSRDHSAAYEQYFGPGTRLTVT.

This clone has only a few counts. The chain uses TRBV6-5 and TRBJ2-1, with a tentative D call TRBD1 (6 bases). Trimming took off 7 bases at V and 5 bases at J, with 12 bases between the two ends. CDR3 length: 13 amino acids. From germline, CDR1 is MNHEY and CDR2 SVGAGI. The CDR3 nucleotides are TGTGCCAGCACCAAGGGGGACGACAATGAGCAGTTCTTC. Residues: CASTKGDDNEQFF.

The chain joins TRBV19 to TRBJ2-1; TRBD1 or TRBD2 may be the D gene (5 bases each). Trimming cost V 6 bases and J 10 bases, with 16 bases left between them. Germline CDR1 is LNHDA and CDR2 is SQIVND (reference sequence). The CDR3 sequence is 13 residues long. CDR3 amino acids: CASRRDGYREQFF. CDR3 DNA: TGTGCCAGTAGGAGGGACGGTTACAGAGAGCAGTTCTTC.

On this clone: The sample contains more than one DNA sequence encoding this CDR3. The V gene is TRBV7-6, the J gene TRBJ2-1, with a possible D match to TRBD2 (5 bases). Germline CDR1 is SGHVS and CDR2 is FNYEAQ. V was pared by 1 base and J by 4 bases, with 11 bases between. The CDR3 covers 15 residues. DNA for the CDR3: TGTGCCAGCAGCTTAGGTGTTGCGGGTTACAATGAGCAGTTCTTC. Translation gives CASSLGVAGYNEQFF. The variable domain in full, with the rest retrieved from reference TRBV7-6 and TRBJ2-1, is GAGVSQSPRYKVTKRGQDVALRCDPISGHVSLYWYRQALGQGPEFLTYFNYEAQQDKSGLPNDRFSAERPEGSISTLTIQRTEQRDSAMYRCASSLGVAGYNEQFFGPGTRLTVL.

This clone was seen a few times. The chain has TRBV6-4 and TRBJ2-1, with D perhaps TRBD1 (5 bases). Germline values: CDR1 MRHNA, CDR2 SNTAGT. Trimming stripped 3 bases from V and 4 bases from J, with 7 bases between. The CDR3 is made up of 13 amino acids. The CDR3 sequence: CASSEDKYNEQFF. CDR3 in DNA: TGTGCCAGCAGTGAGGACAAATACAATGAGCAGTTCTTC.

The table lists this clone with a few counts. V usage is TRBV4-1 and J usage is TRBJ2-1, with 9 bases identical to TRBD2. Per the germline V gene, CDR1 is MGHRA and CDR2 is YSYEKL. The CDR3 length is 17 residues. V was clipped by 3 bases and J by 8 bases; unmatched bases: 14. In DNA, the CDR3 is TGCGCCAGCAGCCAGTCCCCCCCGGGACTAGCTACGGATGAGCAGTTCTTC. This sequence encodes CASSQSPPGLATDEQFF.

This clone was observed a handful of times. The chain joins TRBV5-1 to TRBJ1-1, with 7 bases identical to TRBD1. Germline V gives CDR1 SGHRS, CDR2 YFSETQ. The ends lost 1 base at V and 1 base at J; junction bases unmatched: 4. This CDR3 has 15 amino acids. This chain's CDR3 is CASSLTSGGNTEAFF. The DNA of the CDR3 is TGCGCCAGCAGCTTGACCTCAGGGGGGAACACTGAAGCTTTCTTT.

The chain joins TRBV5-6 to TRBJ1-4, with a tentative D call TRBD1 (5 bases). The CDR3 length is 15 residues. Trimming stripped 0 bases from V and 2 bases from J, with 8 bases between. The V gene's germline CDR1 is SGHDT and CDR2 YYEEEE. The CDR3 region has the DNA TGTGCCAGCAGCTTGGGGACAATGACTAATGAAAAACTGTTTTTT. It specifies CASSLGTMTNEKLFF. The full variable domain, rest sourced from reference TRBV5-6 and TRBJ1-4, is DAGVTQSPTHLIKTRGQQVTLRCSPKSGHDTVSWYQQALGQGPQFIFQYYEEEERQRGNFPDRFSGHQFPNYSSELNVNALLLGDSALYLCASSLGTMTNEKLFFGSGTQLSVL.

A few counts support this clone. CDR3 region: CASSLGAGTYSNQPQHF. CDR3 DNA: TGTGCCAGCAGTTTAGGGGCAGGGACTTATAGCAATCAGCCCCAGCATTTT. The chain is built from TRBV28 and TRBJ1-5; tentative D call: TRBD1 (5 bases). Trimming took 2 bases from V and 0 from J, leaving 14 bases between them. Germline CDR1 is MDHEN and CDR2 is SYDVKM. The CDR3 consists of 17 residues.

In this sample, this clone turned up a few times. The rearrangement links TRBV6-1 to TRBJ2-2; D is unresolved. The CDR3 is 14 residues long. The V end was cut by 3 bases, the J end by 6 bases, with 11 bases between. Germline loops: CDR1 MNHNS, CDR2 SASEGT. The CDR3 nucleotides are TGTGCCAGCAGTGAGTCCACGGAATCCGGGGAGCTGTTTTTT. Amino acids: CASSESTESGELFF.

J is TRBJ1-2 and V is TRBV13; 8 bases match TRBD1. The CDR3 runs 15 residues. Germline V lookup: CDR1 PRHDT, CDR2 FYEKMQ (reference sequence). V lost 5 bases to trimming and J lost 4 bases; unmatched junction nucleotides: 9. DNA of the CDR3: TGTGCCAGCAGCCCCCAGGGGGCGCGGATCTATGGCTACACCTTC. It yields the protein CASSPQGARIYGYTF.

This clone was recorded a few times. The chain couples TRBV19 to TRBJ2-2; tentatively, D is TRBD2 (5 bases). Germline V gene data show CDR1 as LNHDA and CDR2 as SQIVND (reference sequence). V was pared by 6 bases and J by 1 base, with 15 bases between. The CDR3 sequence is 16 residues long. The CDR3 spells CASRTSSLLNTGELFF. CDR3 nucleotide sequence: TGTGCCAGTAGAACCTCTAGCTTACTGAACACCGGGGAGCTGTTTTTT.

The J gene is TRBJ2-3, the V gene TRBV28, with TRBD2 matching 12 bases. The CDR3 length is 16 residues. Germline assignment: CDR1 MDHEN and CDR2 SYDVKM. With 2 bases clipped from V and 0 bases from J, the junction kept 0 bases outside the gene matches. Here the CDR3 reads CASSLGTSGSTDTQYF. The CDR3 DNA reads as TGTGCCAGCAGTTTAGGGACTAGCGGGAGCACAGATACGCAGTATTTT. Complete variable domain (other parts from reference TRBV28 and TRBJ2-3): DVKVTQSSRYLVKRTGEKVFLECVQDMDHENMFWYRQDPGLGLRLIYFSYDVKMKEKGDIPEGYSVSREKKERFSLILESASTNQTSMYLCASSLGTSGSTDTQYFGPGTRLTVL.

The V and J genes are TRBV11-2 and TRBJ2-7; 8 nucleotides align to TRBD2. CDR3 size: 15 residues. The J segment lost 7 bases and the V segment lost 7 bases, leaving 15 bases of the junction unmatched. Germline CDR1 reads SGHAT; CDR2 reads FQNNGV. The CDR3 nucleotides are TGTGCCAGCATCCCGGGGGCGGGAGGATCAGGGGAGCAGTACTTC. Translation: CASIPGAGGSGEQYF.

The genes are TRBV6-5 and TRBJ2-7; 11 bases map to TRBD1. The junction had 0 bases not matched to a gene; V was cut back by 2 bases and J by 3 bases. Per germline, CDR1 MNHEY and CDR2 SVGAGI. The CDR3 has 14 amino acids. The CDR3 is CASSYGTGGYEQYF. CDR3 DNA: TGTGCCAGCAGTTACGGGACAGGGGGCTACGAGCAGTACTTC.

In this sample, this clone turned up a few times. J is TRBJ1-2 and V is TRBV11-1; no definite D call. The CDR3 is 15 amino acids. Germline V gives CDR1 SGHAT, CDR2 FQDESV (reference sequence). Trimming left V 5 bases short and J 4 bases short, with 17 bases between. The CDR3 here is CASSHEGSIVYGYTF. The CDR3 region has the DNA TGTGCCAGCAGCCATGAAGGAAGCATAGTCTATGGCTACACCTTC.

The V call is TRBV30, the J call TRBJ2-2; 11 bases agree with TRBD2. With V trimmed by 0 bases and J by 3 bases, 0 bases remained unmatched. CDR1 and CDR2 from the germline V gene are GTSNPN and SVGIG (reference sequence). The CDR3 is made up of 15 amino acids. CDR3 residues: CAWSVLAGDTGELFF. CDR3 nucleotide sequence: TGTGCCTGGAGTGTACTAGCGGGAGACACCGGGGAGCTGTTTTTT.

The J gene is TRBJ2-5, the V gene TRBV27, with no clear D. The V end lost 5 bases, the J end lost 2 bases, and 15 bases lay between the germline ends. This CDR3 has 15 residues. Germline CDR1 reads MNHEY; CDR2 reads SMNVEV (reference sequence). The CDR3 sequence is CASSQWEGLQETQYF. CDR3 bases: TGTGCCAGCAGTCAATGGGAAGGGTTGCAAGAGACCCAGTACTTC.

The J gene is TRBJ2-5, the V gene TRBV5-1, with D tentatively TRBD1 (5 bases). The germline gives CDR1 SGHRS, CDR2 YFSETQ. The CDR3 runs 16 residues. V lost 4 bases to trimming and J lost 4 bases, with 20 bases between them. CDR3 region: CASSQTNLGQGETQYF. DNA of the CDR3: TGCGCCAGCAGCCAAACTAACCTGGGGCAGGGAGAGACCCAGTACTTC.

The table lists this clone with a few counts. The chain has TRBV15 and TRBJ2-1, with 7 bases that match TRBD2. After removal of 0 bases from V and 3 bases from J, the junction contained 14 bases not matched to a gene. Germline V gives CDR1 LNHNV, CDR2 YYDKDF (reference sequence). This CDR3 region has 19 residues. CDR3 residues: CATSRDLLVWGRGYNEQFF. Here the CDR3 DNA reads TGTGCCACCAGCAGAGACCTGTTAGTTTGGGGGAGGGGCTACAATGAGCAGTTCTTC.

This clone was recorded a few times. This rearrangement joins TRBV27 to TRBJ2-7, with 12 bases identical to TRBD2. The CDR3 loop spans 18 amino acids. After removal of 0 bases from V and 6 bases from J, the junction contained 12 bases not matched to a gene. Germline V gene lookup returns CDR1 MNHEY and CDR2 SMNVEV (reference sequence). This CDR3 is CASSLSGGPGLAGLEQYF. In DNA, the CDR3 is TGTGCCAGCAGTTTATCGGGTGGGCCGGGACTAGCGGGTCTCGAGCAGTACTTC.

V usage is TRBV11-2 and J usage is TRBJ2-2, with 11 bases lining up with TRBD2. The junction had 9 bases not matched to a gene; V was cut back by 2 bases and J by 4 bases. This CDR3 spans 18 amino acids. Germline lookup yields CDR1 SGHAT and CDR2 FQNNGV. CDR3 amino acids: CASSLQTSGSMFTGELFF. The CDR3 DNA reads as TGTGCCAGCAGCTTACAAACTAGCGGGAGTATGTTCACCGGGGAGCTGTTTTTT.

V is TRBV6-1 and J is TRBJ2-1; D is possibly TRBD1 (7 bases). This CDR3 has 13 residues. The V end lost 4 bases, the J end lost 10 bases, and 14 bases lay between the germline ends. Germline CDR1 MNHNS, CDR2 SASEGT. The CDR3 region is CASSAPGGPEQFF. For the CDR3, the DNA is TGTGCCAGCAGTGCCCCAGGGGGGCCCGAGCAGTTCTTC.

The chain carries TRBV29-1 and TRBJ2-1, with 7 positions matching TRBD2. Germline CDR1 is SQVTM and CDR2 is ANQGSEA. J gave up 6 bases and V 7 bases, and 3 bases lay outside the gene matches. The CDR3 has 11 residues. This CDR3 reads CSGGEGNEQFF. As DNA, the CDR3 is TGCAGCGGGGGGGAGGGCAATGAGCAGTTCTTC.